A single T cell receptor (beta chain) is shown here with its context. The record originates from a study of pediatric ulcerative colitis. Only in-frame clones appear in the TCRdb table, and some are missing; sequencing was by immunoSEQ multiplex PCR. The table records 15,000 or so clones, 75% to 90% of them present only once. The CDR3 runs to 12 residues. CDR1 is MGHRA, CDR2 YSYEKL, per germline. Trimming removed 1 base at V and 5 bases at J, with 4 bases between. V is TRBV4-1 and J is TRBJ2-3; D gene ambiguous. The sequence derives from a boy under 18 with moderate ulcerative colitis. The sequenced material came from blood. The CDR3 loop reads CASSQVGDTQYF. CDR3 DNA: TGCGCCAGCAGCCAAGTAGGAGATACGCAGTATTTT.